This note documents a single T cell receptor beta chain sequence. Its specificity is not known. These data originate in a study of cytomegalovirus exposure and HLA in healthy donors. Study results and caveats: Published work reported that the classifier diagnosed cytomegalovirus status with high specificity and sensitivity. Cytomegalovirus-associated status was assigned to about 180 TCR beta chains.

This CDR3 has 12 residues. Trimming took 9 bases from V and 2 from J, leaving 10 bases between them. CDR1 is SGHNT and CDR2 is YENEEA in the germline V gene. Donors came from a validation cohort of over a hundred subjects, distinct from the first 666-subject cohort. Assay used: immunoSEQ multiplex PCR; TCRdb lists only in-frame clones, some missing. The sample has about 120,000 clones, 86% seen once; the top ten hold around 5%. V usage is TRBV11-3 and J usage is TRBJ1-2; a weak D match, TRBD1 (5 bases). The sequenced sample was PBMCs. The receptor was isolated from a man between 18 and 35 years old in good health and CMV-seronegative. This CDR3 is CAREWTNYGYTF. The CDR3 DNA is TGTGCCAGGGAGTGGACAAACTATGGCTACACCTTC.